One sample yielded the 27 T cell receptor beta chains listed below, sequenced in a study of vaccination effects on CD4 cells after COVID-19. The antigens of these receptors remain unknown. Some clones are missing from TCRdb's copy, which holds only in-frame ones; the method was immunoSEQ multiplex PCR. The data hold roughly 15,000 clones, with about 80% observed a single time. CD4+ T cells specific for antigen were expanded with viral peptide pools by the ViraFEST assay before sequencing. CD4+ T cell isolation took place after 10 days of culture. Sometime from March through December 2020, the person acquired a SARS-CoV-2 infection that PCR confirmed. Vaccine administered to participants consisted of two doses of either BNT162b2 or mRNA-1273. This sample comprised CD4+ T cells from PBMCs cultured with SARS-CoV-2 spike peptides, obtained after COVID-19 vaccination. These receptors were collected from a human donor who had a prior SARS-CoV-2 infection.

By sample fraction, this clone is medium-sized. This sequence joins TRBV30 and TRBJ2-2; D uncertain. The CDR3 runs to 14 residues. With 4 bases removed from V and 5 bases from J, the gap between germline ends came to 14 bases. Germline loops: CDR1 GTSNPN, CDR2 SVGIG (reference sequence). The DNA for the CDR3 is TGTGCCTGGAATATTTGGTCAGGAACCGGGGAGCTGTTTTTT. This codes for CAWNIWSGTGELFF.

This clone was counted between two and nine times. The genes are TRBV6-1 and TRBJ1-2; D perhaps matches TRBD1 (5 bases). This CDR3 has 14 residues. V lost 2 bases to trimming and J lost 8 bases, with 15 bases between them. Germline-derived CDR1 and CDR2 are MNHNS and SASEGT. CDR3 sequence reads: CASSENRMLGGYTF. The CDR3 coding sequence is TGTGCCAGCAGTGAAAACAGGATGCTCGGGGGCTACACCTTC.

This clone has a single count. The chain uses TRBV6-5 and TRBJ1-1; perhaps TRBD1 as D (5 bases). This CDR3 contains 15 residues. The germline V gene has CDR1 MNHEY and CDR2 SVGAGI. The V gene lost 0 bases and the J gene lost 5 bases, with 13 bases spanning the gap. CDR3 DNA sequence: TGTGCCAGCAGTTACTCAGTGGGGGGGGATACTGAAGCTTTCTTT. It specifies CASSYSVGGDTEAFF.

By share of the sample, this clone is medium-sized. The V call is TRBV29-1, the J call TRBJ2-3; perhaps TRBD2 as D (5 bases). With 7 bases removed from V and 6 bases from J, the gap between germline ends came to 11 bases. The CDR3 totals 11 residues. Per the germline V gene, CDR1 is SQVTM and CDR2 is ANQGSEA. CDR3 amino acids: CSGGRMDTQYF. CDR3 coding DNA: TGCAGCGGAGGGAGAATGGATACGCAGTATTTT.

This rearrangement joins TRBV12-5 to TRBJ2-2, with no clear D. The V end lost 3 bases, the J end lost 3 bases, and 8 bases lay between the germline ends. Germline V CDR1 and CDR2: LGHNT, FRNRAP. This CDR3 is 14 amino acids long. CDR3 in amino acids: CASGFWEHTGELFF. The CDR3, as DNA: TGTGCTAGTGGTTTCTGGGAACACACCGGGGAGCTGTTTTTT.

The rearrangement uses TRBV2 and TRBJ1-1; TRBD1 aligns across 8 bases. V dropped 6 bases and J dropped 5; count of bases not matched to a gene: 8. Germline V gives CDR1 SNHLY, CDR2 FYNNEI. This CDR3 has 14 residues. CDR3 loop: CASRDRVLTTEAFF. The CDR3 DNA reads TGTGCCAGCAGGGACAGGGTGCTTACAACTGAAGCTTTCTTT.

This chain joins TRBV4-3 and TRBJ1-1, with D possibly matching TRBD1 (5 bases). Trimming removed 4 bases from V and 1 base from J, with 10 bases in between. The germline CDR1 and CDR2 sequences are LGHNA and YSLEER. There are 14 residues in the CDR3. CDR3 bases: TGCGCCAGCAGCCTGGGGACGGCGAACACTGAAGCTTTCTTT. Amino acids: CASSLGTANTEAFF.

The rearrangement uses TRBV30 and TRBJ2-5; possible D gene TRBD1, 6 bases. V was shortened by 2 bases and J by 0 bases, with 10 bases between the two germline ends. This CDR3 is 14 amino acids long. Germline values: CDR1 GTSNPN, CDR2 SVGIG (reference sequence). For the CDR3, the DNA is TGTGCCTGGAGTCCAGGACAGTACCAAGAGACCCAGTACTTC. This gives the protein CAWSPGQYQETQYF.

As to this clone: In the same sample, other DNA sequences code for this CDR3. The V call is TRBV5-1, the J call TRBJ1-2; 7 bases align to TRBD1. The germline gives CDR1 SGHRS, CDR2 YFSETQ. The junction had 6 bases not matched to a gene; V was cut back by 2 bases and J by 8 bases. The CDR3 spans 13 residues. The chain's CDR3 is CASSLEGAGGYTF. In nucleotides, the CDR3 is TGCGCCAGCAGCTTAGAGGGGGCTGGCGGCTACACCTTC. Complete variable domain (other parts from reference TRBV5-1 and TRBJ1-2): KAGVTQTPRYLIKTRGQQVTLSCSPISGHRSVSWYQQTPGQGLQFLFEYFSETQRNKGNFPGRFSGRQFSNSRSEMNVSTLELGDSALYLCASSLEGAGGYTFGSGTRLTVV.

The rearrangement links TRBV4-3 to TRBJ2-5, with D tentatively TRBD1 (6 bases). The V and J ends lost 3 bases and 0 bases respectively, with 11 bases between them. Germline V gene sequence: CDR1 LGHNA, CDR2 YSLEER. The CDR3 consists of 15 residues. The CDR3 DNA reads TGCGCCAGCAGCCACGGGACACAGTACCAAGAGACCCAGTACTTC. Translated, it gives CASSHGTQYQETQYF.

This clone was counted a few times. V is TRBV4-3 and J is TRBJ1-1; D is unresolved. The CDR3 sequence is 13 residues long. The germline gives CDR1 LGHNA, CDR2 YSLEER. V lost 3 bases, J lost 1 base, and 6 bases lay in between. The CDR3 region is CASSQETNTEAFF. DNA of the CDR3: TGCGCCAGCAGCCAGGAGACGAACACTGAAGCTTTCTTT.

The V and J genes are TRBV7-2 and TRBJ1-5; the D is unclear. The CDR3 length is 18 residues. Deletions cut 1 base from V and 0 bases from J, with 16 bases between. Germline V gives CDR1 SGHTA, CDR2 FQGNSA. The CDR3 protein is CASSLGGTVTYSNQPQHF. Written as DNA, the CDR3 is TGTGCCAGCAGCTTAGGAGGCACCGTCACATATAGCAATCAGCCCCAGCATTTT.

The genes are TRBV10-3 and TRBJ2-7, with D tentatively TRBD1 or TRBD2 (5 bases each). This CDR3 has 15 residues. Germline V gene lookup returns CDR1 ENHRY and CDR2 SYGVKD. V gave up 8 bases and J gave up 2 bases, with 19 bases separating them. CDR3 coding DNA: TGTGCCATCTCGCGCGGTGGGGCGGAGGCCTACGAGCAGTACTTC. This gives the protein CAISRGGAEAYEQYF.

The sample holds one count of this clone. The rearrangement joins TRBV29-1 to TRBJ2-1, with TRBD1 matching 7 bases. Trimming took 1 base from V and 2 from J; bases not matched to a gene: 2. This CDR3 spans 14 amino acids. Per germline, CDR1 SQVTM and CDR2 ANQGSEA. CDR3 sequence reads: CSVEGGQPYNEQFF. CDR3 nucleotide sequence: TGCAGCGTTGAAGGGGGACAGCCCTACAATGAGCAGTTCTTC.

The chain employs TRBV3-1 (or the pseudogene TRBV3-2) and TRBJ2-3, with 7 bases fitting TRBD2. J lost 3 bases, V lost 2 bases, and 5 bases had no gene match. The germline gives CDR1 LGHDT, CDR2 YNNKEL (reference sequence). There are 15 residues in the CDR3. CDR3 nucleotide sequence: TGTGCCAGCAGCCAACCGGGGAGGGGAACAGATACGCAGTATTTT. As protein: CASSQPGRGTDTQYF.

This chain joins TRBV7-8 and TRBJ2-1, with a possible D match to TRBD2 (5 bases). V lost 5 bases to trimming and J lost 0 bases, with 14 bases between them. The CDR3 spans 16 residues. Germline CDR1 and CDR2: SGHVS and FQNEAQ. The CDR3 is CASSRRTGSSYNEQFF. The CDR3 coding sequence is TGTGCCAGCAGCCGGAGGACGGGGAGCTCCTACAATGAGCAGTTCTTC.

This rearrangement joins TRBV7-2 to TRBJ1-4; tentative D call: TRBD1 (5 bases). Trimming shortened V by 0 bases and J by 7 bases, and 18 bases separated the two germline ends. Germline V CDR1 and CDR2: SGHTA, FQGNSA. This CDR3 has 17 amino acids. The chain's CDR3 is CASSLARTPRAGEKLFF. In DNA, the CDR3 is TGTGCCAGCAGCTTAGCTAGGACACCCAGGGCCGGTGAAAAACTGTTTTTT.

This sequence joins TRBV3-1 (or the pseudogene TRBV3-2) and TRBJ2-5; D not resolved. The ends were cut back, 7 bases at V and 2 bases at J, with 14 bases in the middle. The length of the CDR3 is 14 residues. In germline, CDR1 is LGHDT, CDR2 YNNKEL (reference sequence). CDR3 sequence (DNA): TGTGCCAGCACCCCGACTTTGGCACAAGAGACCCAGTACTTC. Translation: CASTPTLAQETQYF.

V usage is TRBV15 and J usage is TRBJ1-3; 7 bases map to TRBD1. From germline, CDR1 is LNHNV and CDR2 YYDKDF (reference sequence). J gave up 2 bases and V 0 bases, and 1 base lay outside the gene matches. CDR3 size: 15 residues. The CDR3 coding sequence is TGTGCCACCAGCAGAGAAGGGGGCCCTGGAAACACCATATATTTT. It encodes CATSREGGPGNTIYF.

The genes are TRBV7-2 and TRBJ2-2; D gene uncertain. CDR3 length: 13 residues. V was clipped by 3 bases and J by 5 bases, with 7 bases between them. The germline gives CDR1 SGHTA, CDR2 FQGNSA. Here the CDR3 reads CASSFERTGELFF. The CDR3 region has the DNA TGTGCCAGCAGCTTCGAGAGGACCGGGGAGCTGTTTTTT.

The gene calls are TRBV4-2 and TRBJ2-7; the match to TRBD2 covers 7 bases. The CDR3 runs to 15 residues. Germline assignment: CDR1 LGHNA and CDR2 YNFKEQ. The V gene end was trimmed by 1 base and the J gene end by 6 bases; junction bases not matched to a gene: 9. CDR3 coding DNA: TGTGCCAGCAGCCAAGTTGAGGGAGGGCTCAGCGAGCAGTACTTC. It translates to CASSQVEGGLSEQYF.

Only a few counts were recorded for this clone. This chain uses TRBV5-6 with TRBJ2-3; D not certain. V was shortened by 1 base and J by 2 bases, with 5 bases between the two germline ends. This CDR3 region has 13 residues. Germline CDR1 is SGHDT and CDR2 is YYEEEE. The CDR3 loop is CASSLTHTDTQYF. For the CDR3, the DNA is TGTGCCAGCAGCTTGACCCACACAGATACGCAGTATTTT.

The chain links TRBV21-1 to TRBJ1-1; the D call in the table, TRBD1, was not verified against the DNA. TRBV21-1 is a recognized pseudogene. This CDR3 is built from 16 residues. The CDR3 sequence: CASSKEGDAGPTEAFF. CDR3 bases: TGTGCCAGCAGCAAAGAGGGGGACGCAGGGCCCACTGAAGCTTTCTTT.

This clone was counted a single time. The rearrangement joins TRBV5-1 to TRBJ2-5; TRBD1 aligns across 11 bases. V lost 3 bases and J lost 2; bases outside the gene matches: 3. Germline V gene lookup returns CDR1 SGHRS and CDR2 YFSETQ. This CDR3 contains 15 residues. The chain's CDR3 is CASSWGTGGQETQYF. CDR3 nucleotides: TGCGCCAGCAGCTGGGGGACAGGGGGTCAAGAGACCCAGTACTTC.

The V call is TRBV6-4, the J call TRBJ2-1, with 9 bases that match TRBD2. V dropped 3 bases and J dropped 3; count of bases not matched to a gene: 0. The CDR3 loop spans 14 amino acids. Germline-derived CDR1 and CDR2 are MRHNA and SNTAGT. The chain's CDR3 is CASSELAGYNEQFF. The CDR3 DNA reads TGTGCCAGCAGTGAACTAGCGGGCTACAATGAGCAGTTCTTC.

The chain employs TRBV28 and TRBJ2-2; D remains unclear. The CDR3 loop spans 17 amino acids. Germline CDR1 reads MDHEN; CDR2 reads SYDVKM. The V and J ends lost 3 bases and 3 bases respectively, with 17 bases between them. The CDR3: CASSLVGPIRHTGELFF. Written as DNA, the CDR3 is TGTGCCAGCAGTTTGGTAGGCCCGATTAGACACACCGGGGAGCTGTTTTTT.

The chain couples TRBV9 to TRBJ2-2, with 10 bases that match TRBD2. The CDR3 totals 17 residues. From germline, CDR1 is SGDLS and CDR2 YYNGEE. V lost 3 bases, J lost 6 bases, and 11 bases stayed unmatched. As DNA, the CDR3 is TGTGCCAGCAGCGCTGAAGTCCGACTAGCGGGTTCCGGGGAGCTGTTTTTT. Translation gives CASSAEVRLAGSGELFF.